What follows are 28 T cell receptor beta chains derived from one specimen sequenced in a study of radiotherapy plus CTLA-4 blockade in lung cancer. Here immunoSEQ multiplex PCR was the method, and the copy in TCRdb shows in-frame clones only, minus some. The data show some 66,000 clones, with approximately 82% seen just once and 3.5% to 5% held by the top ten. The source was peripheral blood, collected from a patient treated with radiotherapy plus ipilimumab. These TCRs come from a human donor with non-small cell lung cancer who had a partial response to radiotherapy plus ipilimumab.

The genes are TRBV28 and TRBJ2-2, with 7 bases identical to TRBD2. Trimming at V came to 3 bases and at J to 6 bases, leaving 13 bases not matched to a gene. The CDR3 runs to 17 residues. Germline V lookup: CDR1 MDHEN, CDR2 SYDVKM. CDR3 nucleotides: TGTGCCAGCAGTTTCCGTAAGGCGGGAGTATCTCCCGGGGAGCTGTTTTTT. Its protein is CASSFRKAGVSPGELFF.

This clone has only a few counts. The CDR3, as DNA: TGCGCCAGCAGCTTGGCGTATGCGGATACGCAGTATTTT. This gives the protein CASSLAYADTQYF. The chain combines TRBV5-1 with TRBJ2-3, with unresolved D. V lost 0 bases and J 6 bases, leaving 8 bases between the germline ends. Germline V gene data show CDR1 as SGHRS and CDR2 as YFSETQ. The CDR3 spans 13 residues.

The table lists this clone with a count of one. The chain carries TRBV6-5 and TRBJ2-5, with D possibly TRBD2 on 5 matching bases. This CDR3 contains 12 residues. CDR1 is MNHEY, CDR2 SVGAGI, per germline. Trimming removed 4 bases from V and 7 bases from J, with 10 bases in between. CDR3 DNA: TGTGCCAGCAGTTCCCGCCGGGGGACCCAGTACTTC. Translating gives CASSSRRGTQYF.

The genes are TRBV7-3 and TRBJ2-1; 13 bases agree with TRBD2. Germline CDR1 and CDR2: SGHTA and FQGTGA. The CDR3 is 16 amino acids. V trimming: 3 bases; J trimming: 10 bases; junction bases outside the gene matches: 9. The CDR3 DNA reads TGTGCCAGCAGCTTGACCCCCCCGGGACTAGCGGGAGAGCAGTTCTTC. As protein: CASSLTPPGLAGEQFF.

This clone has a single count. This sequence joins TRBV27 and TRBJ2-5, with 8 positions matching TRBD1. The CDR3 extends over 14 amino acids. The germline V gene encodes CDR1 MNHEY and CDR2 SMNVEV (reference sequence). After removal of 5 bases from V and 3 bases from J, the junction contained 5 bases not matched to a gene. The CDR3 nucleotides read TGTGCCAGCAGTAACGGACAGGGCGAAGAGACCCAGTACTTC. Translation: CASSNGQGEETQYF.

The chain has TRBV7-8 and TRBJ1-3, with D hard to call. The CDR3 consists of 16 residues. Trimming stripped 1 base from V and 0 bases from J, with 10 bases between. Germline CDR1 is SGHVS and CDR2 is FQNEAQ. CDR3 protein: CASSLGAGLSGNTIYF. CDR3 in DNA: TGTGCCAGCAGCTTAGGGGCAGGCCTCTCTGGAAACACCATATATTTT.

The V gene is TRBV6-5, the J gene TRBJ2-3; the D gene is possibly TRBD1 (5 bases). V shed 11 bases and J shed 1 base, with 16 bases lying between them. The germline gives CDR1 MNHEY, CDR2 SVGAGI. The CDR3 is 14 amino acids. CDR3 loop: CASAGVQGTDTQYF. CDR3 bases: TGTGCCTCAGCCGGTGTACAGGGCACAGATACGCAGTATTTT.

V is TRBV21-1 and J is TRBJ2-7; TRBD2 is the table's D call, not checked against the DNA. TRBV21-1 is shown as a pseudogene. The CDR3 runs 22 residues. The chain's CDR3 is CASIPLGDRQGLAGEVGYEQYF. The DNA of the CDR3 is TGTGCCAGCATTCCCCTGGGGGACAGGCAGGGACTAGCGGGAGAAGTTGGCTACGAGCAGTACTTC.

The chain is built from TRBV5-6 and TRBJ2-3; the match to TRBD2 covers 12 bases. The germline V gene has CDR1 SGHDT and CDR2 YYEEEE. Trimming removed 0 bases from V and 4 bases from J; junction bases left unmatched: 6. The CDR3 spans 17 residues. CDR3 coding DNA: TGTGCCAGCAGCTTGGGAGCGACTAGCGGGAGTGCAGATACGCAGTATTTT. Translation gives CASSLGATSGSADTQYF. Supplemented by reference TRBV5-6 and TRBJ2-3, the full variable domain reads DAGVTQSPTHLIKTRGQQVTLRCSPKSGHDTVSWYQQALGQGPQFIFQYYEEEERQRGNFPDRFSGHQFPNYSSELNVNALLLGDSALYLCASSLGATSGSADTQYFGPGTRLTVL.

The chain links TRBV29-1 to TRBJ1-1; unclear D gene. This CDR3 spans 13 amino acids. Germline V gives CDR1 SQVTM, CDR2 ANQGSEA. V was pared by 6 bases and J by 3 bases, with 14 bases between. The CDR3 reads CSVRLTRDTEAFF. The CDR3 DNA follows: TGCAGCGTCAGACTCACCCGGGACACTGAAGCTTTCTTT.

This clone was recorded only once. At the DNA level, this CDR3 is encoded by other sequences in the same sample as well. The chain recombines TRBV7-9 with TRBJ1-5; no firm D call. Germline CDR1 SEHNR, CDR2 FQNEAQ (reference sequence). The CDR3 has 14 residues. Deletions cut 1 base from V and 3 bases from J, with 7 bases between. Written as DNA, the CDR3 is TGTGCCAGCAGCTTAGGGGCTTCCAATCAGCCCCAGCATTTT. Amino acids: CASSLGASNQPQHF.

J is TRBJ1-2 and V is TRBV14; TRBD1 might be the D (6 bases). CDR1 and CDR2 (germline): SGHDN, FVKESK. With 4 bases removed from V and 2 bases from J, the gap between germline ends came to 14 bases. The CDR3 contains 15 residues. The CDR3 DNA follows: TGTGCCAGCAGCCTTATCGGGACAAACAACTATGGCTACACCTTC. This codes for CASSLIGTNNYGYTF.

This clone was observed a single time. The CDR3 loop is CASSLRQGAGNTIYF. The CDR3 DNA reads as TGTGCCAGCAGCTTAAGGCAGGGGGCTGGAAACACCATATATTTT. This chain connects TRBV7-2 to TRBJ1-3, with 7 bases lining up with TRBD1. CDR3 size: 15 residues. Germline loops: CDR1 SGHTA, CDR2 FQGNSA. Losses at the gene ends were 2 bases for V and 2 bases for J; bases not matched to a gene: 3.

The chain has TRBV18 and TRBJ1-1; 11 bases match TRBD1. V lost 0 bases and J lost 9; bases outside the gene matches: 6. CDR1 KGHSH and CDR2 LQKENI come from the germline V gene. The CDR3 has 15 residues. CDR3 nucleotides: TGTGCCAGCTCACCACCGACGGGACAGGGGGGGAAAGCTTTCTTT. It translates to CASSPPTGQGGKAFF.

The chain employs TRBV9 and TRBJ1-1; D is ambiguous. V was clipped by 0 bases and J by 5 bases, with 14 bases between them. This CDR3 has 15 residues. Looked up from germline, CDR1 is SGDLS and CDR2 is YYNGEE. CDR3 amino acids: CASSVEGGRFTEAFF. The CDR3 DNA sequence: TGTGCCAGCAGCGTAGAGGGTGGGAGATTTACTGAAGCTTTCTTT.

The chain has TRBV5-1 and TRBJ2-3; D perhaps matches TRBD2 (5 bases). The CDR3 has 15 amino acids. The germline V gene encodes CDR1 SGHRS and CDR2 YFSETQ. The V end was cut by 2 bases, the J end by 0 bases, with 10 bases between. Written as DNA, the CDR3 is TGCGCCAGCAGCTTTCAAGCGGTCAGCACAGATACGCAGTATTTT. Its translation is CASSFQAVSTDTQYF. Full variable domain (outside the CDR3, taken from reference TRBV5-1 and TRBJ2-3): KAGVTQTPRYLIKTRGQQVTLSCSPISGHRSVSWYQQTPGQGLQFLFEYFSETQRNKGNFPGRFSGRQFSNSRSEMNVSTLELGDSALYLCASSFQAVSTDTQYFGPGTRLTVL.

The V and J genes are TRBV7-9 and TRBJ2-1, with TRBD2 matching 9 bases. The CDR3 totals 18 residues. V dropped 1 base and J dropped 10; count of bases not matched to a gene: 17. Germline-derived CDR1 and CDR2 are SEHNR and FQNEAQ (reference sequence). CDR3 region: CASSLVGRAGGPFWEQFF. CDR3 DNA sequence: TGTGCCAGCAGCTTAGTGGGGAGGGCGGGAGGGCCTTTCTGGGAGCAGTTCTTC.

The CDR3 reads CASGKGQGGSTDTQYF. Here the CDR3 DNA reads TGTGCCAGCGGCAAGGGACAGGGAGGGAGCACAGATACGCAGTATTTT. The gene calls are TRBV18 and TRBJ2-3, with 9 bases aligning to TRBD1. The junction had 9 bases not matched to a gene; V was cut back by 8 bases and J by 0 bases. The CDR3 runs to 16 residues. Germline V gene data show CDR1 as KGHSH and CDR2 as LQKENI.

The V and J genes are TRBV7-9 and TRBJ2-1, with D possibly matching TRBD2 (6 bases). The V and J ends lost 4 bases and 1 base respectively, with 8 bases between them. This CDR3 is built from 14 residues. CDR1 is SEHNR, CDR2 FQNEAQ, per germline (reference sequence). The CDR3 sequence: CASSSGDSYNEQFF. CDR3 in DNA: TGTGCCAGCAGCTCGGGAGATTCCTACAATGAGCAGTTCTTC.

The chain carries TRBV11-2 and TRBJ2-7; 11 bases align to TRBD2. V lost 1 base, J lost 3 bases, and 8 bases stayed unmatched. CDR3 length: 17 residues. CDR1 and CDR2 from the germline V gene are SGHAT and FQNNGV. The CDR3 is CASSLVGRLAGNYEQYF. The CDR3 region has the DNA TGTGCCAGCAGCTTAGTTGGTCGACTAGCGGGAAACTACGAGCAGTACTTC.

The chain links TRBV6-6 to TRBJ1-4; D is unresolved. This CDR3 region has 14 residues. The germline V gene encodes CDR1 MNHNY and CDR2 SVGAGI (reference sequence). V lost 5 bases to trimming and J lost 8 bases, with 15 bases between them. The CDR3 reads CASSLNIVVEKLFF. In DNA form, the CDR3 reads TGTGCCAGCAGTCTCAACATTGTCGTCGAAAAACTGTTTTTT.

The V gene is TRBV27, the J gene TRBJ1-2; D remains unclear. The germline V and J ends were trimmed by 5 bases and 8 bases, with 15 bases remaining between them. This CDR3 comprises 13 residues. Germline assignment: CDR1 MNHEY and CDR2 SMNVEV (reference sequence). The CDR3 DNA follows: TGTGCCAGCAGTCCCCGAGGGCCGGAGGGCTACACCTTC. Translated, it gives CASSPRGPEGYTF.

Note on this clone: This same CDR3 is encoded by further DNA sequences in the sample. V gene TRBV2 combines with J gene TRBJ1-1; a possible D gene is TRBD1 (5 bases). V lost 2 bases, J lost 0 bases, and 7 bases lay in between. Germline V lookup: CDR1 SNHLY, CDR2 FYNNEI. The CDR3 consists of 14 residues. Written as DNA, the CDR3 is TGTGCCAGCAGTGAAACGACAGTGAACACTGAAGCTTTCTTT. Translating it yields CASSETTVNTEAFF.

This chain connects TRBV28 to TRBJ1-2; 10 bases map to TRBD1. J was trimmed by 8 bases and V by 2 bases; bases with no gene match: 5. Germline V gives CDR1 MDHEN, CDR2 SYDVKM. The length of the CDR3 is 14 residues. The CDR3 here is CASSLRQGAGGYTF. For the CDR3, the DNA is TGTGCCAGCAGTTTACGACAGGGGGCGGGAGGCTACACCTTC.

As regards this clone: One end of the junction fails to match germline, which may point to a read error. The chain recombines TRBV12-5 with TRBJ2-1; TRBD2 is a possible D gene (7 bases). The CDR3 is 12 residues long. Germline loops: CDR1 LGHNT, CDR2 FRNRAP. CDR3 region: CASGPGGGTPLF. DNA of the CDR3: TGTGCTAGTGGTCCTGGGGGGGGGACACCCCTCTTC.

Points on this clone: A read error may account for a junction end that differs from germline. The chain uses TRBV2 and TRBJ2-1, with D tentatively TRBD2 (5 bases). CDR1 SNHLY and CDR2 FYNNEI come from the germline V gene. This CDR3 comprises 15 residues. This CDR3 reads CASSKAVSQAPQAVF. Written as DNA, the CDR3 is TGTGCCAGCTCGAAGGCCGTCTCGCAGGCACCCCAAGCGGTCTTC.

The chain has TRBV19 and TRBJ2-1, with 8 bases identical to TRBD1. Trimming removed 0 bases from V and 6 bases from J; junction bases left unmatched: 10. CDR1 LNHDA and CDR2 SQIVND come from the germline V gene (reference sequence). The CDR3 loop spans 17 amino acids. The CDR3 sequence is CASSIDPGQGLVNEQFF. The DNA of the CDR3 is TGTGCCAGTAGTATAGATCCCGGACAGGGACTGGTCAATGAGCAGTTCTTC.

A note on this clone: One junction end disagrees with the germline gene, perhaps due to a read error. The J gene is TRBJ2-7, the V gene TRBV5-6; D possibly corresponds to TRBD2 (5 bases). CDR1 and CDR2 (germline): SGHDT, YYEEEE. This CDR3 region has 15 residues. In DNA form, the CDR3 reads TGTGCCAGCACCTTGGGCGGGTGGTCACCCTACGAGCAGTACTTC. As protein: CASTLGGWSPYEQYF.